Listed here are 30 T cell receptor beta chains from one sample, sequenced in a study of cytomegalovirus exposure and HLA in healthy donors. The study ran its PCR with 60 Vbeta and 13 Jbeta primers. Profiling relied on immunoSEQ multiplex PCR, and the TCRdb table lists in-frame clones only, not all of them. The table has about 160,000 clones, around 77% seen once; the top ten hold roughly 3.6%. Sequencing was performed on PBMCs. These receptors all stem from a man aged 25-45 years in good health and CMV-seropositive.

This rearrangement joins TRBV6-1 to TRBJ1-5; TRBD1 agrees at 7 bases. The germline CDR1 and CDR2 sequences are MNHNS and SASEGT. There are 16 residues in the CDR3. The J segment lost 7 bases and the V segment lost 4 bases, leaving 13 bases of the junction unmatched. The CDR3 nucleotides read TGTGCCAGCAGTGTCCTCCGGGACAGTGAGGGACAGCCCCAGCATTTT. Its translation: CASSVLRDSEGQPQHF.

In nucleotides, the CDR3 is TGTGCCAGCAGTTACTCGCCCAGGGGAAATTCACCCCTCCACTTT. Translated, it gives CASSYSPRGNSPLHF. This sequence joins TRBV6-5 and TRBJ1-6, with D perhaps matching TRBD1 (6 bases). Germline V gene sequence: CDR1 MNHEY, CDR2 SVGAGI. The CDR3 consists of 15 residues. The germline V and J ends were trimmed by 0 bases and 7 bases, with 10 bases remaining between them.

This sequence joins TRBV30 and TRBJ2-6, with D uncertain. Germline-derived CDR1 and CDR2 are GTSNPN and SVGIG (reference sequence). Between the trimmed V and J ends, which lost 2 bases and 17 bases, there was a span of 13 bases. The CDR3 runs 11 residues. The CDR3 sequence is CAWSLAAPLTF. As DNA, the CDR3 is TGTGCCTGGAGTCTGGCTGCTCCTTTGACTTTC.

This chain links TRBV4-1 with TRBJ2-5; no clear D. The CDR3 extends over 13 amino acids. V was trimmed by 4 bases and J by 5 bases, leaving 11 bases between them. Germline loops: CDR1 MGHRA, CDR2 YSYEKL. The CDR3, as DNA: TGCGCCAGCAGCCGCGGCGTGAGGGAGACCCAGTACTTC. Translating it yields CASSRGVRETQYF.

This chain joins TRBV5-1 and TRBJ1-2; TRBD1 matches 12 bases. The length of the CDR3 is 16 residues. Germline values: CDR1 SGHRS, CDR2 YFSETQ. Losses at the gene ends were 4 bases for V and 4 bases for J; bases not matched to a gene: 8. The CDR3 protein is CASSLTGTGGSYGYTF. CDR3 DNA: TGCGCCAGCAGCCTCACCGGGACAGGGGGCAGCTATGGCTACACCTTC.

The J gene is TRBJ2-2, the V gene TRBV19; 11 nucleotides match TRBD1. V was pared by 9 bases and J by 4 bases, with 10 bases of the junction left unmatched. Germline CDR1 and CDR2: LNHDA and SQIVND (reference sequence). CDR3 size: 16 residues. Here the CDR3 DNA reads TGTGCCAGCAGTCCCGGACAGGGGGCCGTCACCGGGGAGCTGTTTTTT. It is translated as CASSPGQGAVTGELFF.

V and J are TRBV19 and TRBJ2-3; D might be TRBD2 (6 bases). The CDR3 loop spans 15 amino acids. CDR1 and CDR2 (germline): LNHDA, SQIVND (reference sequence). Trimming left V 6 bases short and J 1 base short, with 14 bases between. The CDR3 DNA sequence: TGTGCCAGTAGCTCCGTCGGGGGTGGCACAGATACGCAGTATTTT. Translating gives CASSSVGGGTDTQYF.

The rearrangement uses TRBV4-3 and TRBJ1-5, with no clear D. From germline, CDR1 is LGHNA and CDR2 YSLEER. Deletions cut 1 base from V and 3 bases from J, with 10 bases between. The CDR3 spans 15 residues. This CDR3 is CASSQGPGSNQPQHF. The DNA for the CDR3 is TGCGCCAGCAGCCAAGGTCCAGGCTCCAATCAGCCCCAGCATTTT.

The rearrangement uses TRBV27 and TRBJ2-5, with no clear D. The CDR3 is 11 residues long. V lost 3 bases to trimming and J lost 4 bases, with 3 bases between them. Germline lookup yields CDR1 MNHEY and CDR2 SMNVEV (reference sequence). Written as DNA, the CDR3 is TGTGCCAGCAGTTTTCTAGAGACCCAGTACTTC. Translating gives CASSFLETQYF.

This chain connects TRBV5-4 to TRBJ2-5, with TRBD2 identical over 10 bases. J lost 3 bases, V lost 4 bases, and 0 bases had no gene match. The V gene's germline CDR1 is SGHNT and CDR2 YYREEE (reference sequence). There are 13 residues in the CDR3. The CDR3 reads CASSGTSEETQYF. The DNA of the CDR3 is TGTGCCAGCAGCGGGACTAGCGAAGAGACCCAGTACTTC.

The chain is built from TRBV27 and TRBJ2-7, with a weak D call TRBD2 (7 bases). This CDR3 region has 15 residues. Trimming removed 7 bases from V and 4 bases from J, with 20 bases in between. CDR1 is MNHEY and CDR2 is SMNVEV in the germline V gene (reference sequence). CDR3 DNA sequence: TGTGCCAGCAACATAGGAGGCGGGGGCGGATACGAGCAGTACTTC. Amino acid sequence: CASNIGGGGGYEQYF.

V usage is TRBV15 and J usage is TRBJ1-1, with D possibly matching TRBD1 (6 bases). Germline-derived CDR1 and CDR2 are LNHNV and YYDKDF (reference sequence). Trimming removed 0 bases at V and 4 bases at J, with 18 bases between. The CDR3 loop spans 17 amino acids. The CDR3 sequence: CATSRDMGARESTEAFF. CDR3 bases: TGTGCCACCAGCAGAGATATGGGGGCACGTGAGAGCACTGAAGCTTTCTTT.

The CDR3 coding sequence is TGCGCCAGCAGACCGGGACAGGGTTTACACGAGCAGTACTTC. Protein product: CASRPGQGLHEQYF. The chain employs TRBV4-1 and TRBJ2-7, with 9 bases fitting TRBD1. From germline, CDR1 is MGHRA and CDR2 YSYEKL. The CDR3 contains 14 residues. Trimming removed 6 bases from V and 5 bases from J; junction bases left unmatched: 8.

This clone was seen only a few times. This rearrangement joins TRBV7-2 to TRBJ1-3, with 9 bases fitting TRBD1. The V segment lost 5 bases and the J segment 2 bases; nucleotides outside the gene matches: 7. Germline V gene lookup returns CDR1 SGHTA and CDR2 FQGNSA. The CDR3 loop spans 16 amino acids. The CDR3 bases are TGTGCCAGCAGCCCCCTGACAGGGGGAACTGGAAACACCATATATTTT. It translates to CASSPLTGGTGNTIYF.

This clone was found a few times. Here the CDR3 DNA reads TGTGCCTGGAGGGTCGGTGGGGCCAACGTCCTGACTTTC. The encoded protein is CAWRVGGANVLTF. The genes are TRBV30 and TRBJ2-6, with no clear D. Looked up from germline, CDR1 is GTSNPN and CDR2 is SVGIG (reference sequence). This CDR3 has 13 residues. V was trimmed by 3 bases and J by 3 bases, leaving 6 bases between them.

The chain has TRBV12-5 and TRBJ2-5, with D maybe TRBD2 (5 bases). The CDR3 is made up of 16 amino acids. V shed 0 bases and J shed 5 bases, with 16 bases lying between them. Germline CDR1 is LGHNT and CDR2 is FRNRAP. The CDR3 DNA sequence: TGTGCTAGTGGTTTGGTACTGGAGGTGCCTACGGAGACCCAGTACTTC. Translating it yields CASGLVLEVPTETQYF.

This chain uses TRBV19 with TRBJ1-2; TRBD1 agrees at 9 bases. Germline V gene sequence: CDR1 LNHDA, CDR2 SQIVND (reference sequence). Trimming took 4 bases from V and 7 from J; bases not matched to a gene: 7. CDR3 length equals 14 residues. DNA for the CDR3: TGTGCCAGTAGTACCAGGGACAGGGTTTCTGGCTACACCTTC. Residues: CASSTRDRVSGYTF.

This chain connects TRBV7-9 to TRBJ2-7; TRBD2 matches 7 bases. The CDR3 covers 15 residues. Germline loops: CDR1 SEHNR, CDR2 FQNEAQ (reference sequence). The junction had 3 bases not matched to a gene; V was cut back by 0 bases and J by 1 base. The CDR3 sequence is CASSLAGGRSYEQYF. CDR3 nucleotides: TGTGCCAGCAGCTTAGCGGGGGGGAGGTCCTACGAGCAGTACTTC.

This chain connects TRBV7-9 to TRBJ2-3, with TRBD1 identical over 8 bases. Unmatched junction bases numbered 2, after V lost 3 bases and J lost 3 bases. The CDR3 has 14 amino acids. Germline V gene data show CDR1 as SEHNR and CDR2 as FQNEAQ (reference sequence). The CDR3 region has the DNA TGTGCCAGCAGCTTCCAGGGGGCAACAGATACGCAGTATTTT. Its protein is CASSFQGATDTQYF.

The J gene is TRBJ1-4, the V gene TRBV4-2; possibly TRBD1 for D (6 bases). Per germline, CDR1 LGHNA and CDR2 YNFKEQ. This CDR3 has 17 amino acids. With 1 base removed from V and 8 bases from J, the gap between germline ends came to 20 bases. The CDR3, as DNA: TGTGCCAGCAGCCAAGCCCTTACGACAGGAGGCTCGGAAAAACTGTTTTTT. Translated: CASSQALTTGGSEKLFF.

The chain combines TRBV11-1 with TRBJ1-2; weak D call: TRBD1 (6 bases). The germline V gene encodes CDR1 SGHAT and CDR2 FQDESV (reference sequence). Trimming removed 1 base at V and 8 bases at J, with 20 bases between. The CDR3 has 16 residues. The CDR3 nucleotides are TGTGCCAGCAGCTTAGATACGCACAGGGATTTCGGGGGCTACACCTTC. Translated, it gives CASSLDTHRDFGGYTF.

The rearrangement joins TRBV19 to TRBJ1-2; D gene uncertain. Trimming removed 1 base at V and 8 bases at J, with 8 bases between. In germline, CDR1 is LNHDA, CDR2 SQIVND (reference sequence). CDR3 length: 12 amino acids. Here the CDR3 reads CASSIGPVGYTF. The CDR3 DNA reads TGTGCCAGTAGTATAGGTCCAGTCGGCTACACCTTC.

DNA of the CDR3: TGTGCTAGTGGTTTTAGCCAGGGGTCGGATCAGCCCCAGCATTTT. This translates into CASGFSQGSDQPQHF. The chain uses TRBV12-5 and TRBJ1-5; weak D call: TRBD1 (6 bases). V lost 3 bases and J 5 bases, leaving 14 bases between the germline ends. The CDR3 runs 15 residues. The germline gives CDR1 LGHNT, CDR2 FRNRAP.

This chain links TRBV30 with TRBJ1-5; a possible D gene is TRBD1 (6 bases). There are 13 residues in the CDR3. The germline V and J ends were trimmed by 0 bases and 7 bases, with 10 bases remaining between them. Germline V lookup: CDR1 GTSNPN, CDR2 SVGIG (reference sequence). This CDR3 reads CAWSVQGGQPQHF. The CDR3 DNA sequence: TGTGCCTGGAGTGTACAGGGCGGACAGCCCCAGCATTTT.

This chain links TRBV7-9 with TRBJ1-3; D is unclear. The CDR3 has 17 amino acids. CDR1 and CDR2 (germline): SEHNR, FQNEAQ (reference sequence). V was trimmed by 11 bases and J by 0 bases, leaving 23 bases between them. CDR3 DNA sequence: TGTGCCCTACAAAACCCGCGGGGAGGGCCCTCTGGAAACACCATATATTTT. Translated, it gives CALQNPRGGPSGNTIYF.

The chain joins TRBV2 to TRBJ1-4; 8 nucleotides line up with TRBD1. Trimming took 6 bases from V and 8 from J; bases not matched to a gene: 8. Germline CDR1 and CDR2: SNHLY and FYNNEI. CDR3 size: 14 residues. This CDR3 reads CASSLDREDEKLFF. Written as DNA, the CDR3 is TGTGCCAGCAGCCTGGACAGGGAGGACGAAAAACTGTTTTTT. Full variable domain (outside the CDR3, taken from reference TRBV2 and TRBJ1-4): EPEVTQTPSHQVTQMGQEVILRCVPISNHLYFYWYRQILGQKVEFLVSFYNNEISEKSEIFDDQFSVERPDGSNFTLKIRSTKLEDSAMYFCASSLDREDEKLFFGSGTQLSVL.

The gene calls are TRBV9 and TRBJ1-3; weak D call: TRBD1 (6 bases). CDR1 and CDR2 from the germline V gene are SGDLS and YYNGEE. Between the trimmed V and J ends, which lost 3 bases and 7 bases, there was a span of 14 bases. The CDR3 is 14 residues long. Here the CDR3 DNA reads TGTGCCAGCAGCGCTCCCCCAGGGGCTAACACCATATATTTT. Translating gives CASSAPPGANTIYF. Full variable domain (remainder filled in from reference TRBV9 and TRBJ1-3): DSGVTQTPKHLITATGQRVTLRCSPRSGDLSVYWYQQSLDQGLQFLIQYYNGEERAKGNILERFSAQQFPDLHSELNLSSLELGDSALYFCASSAPPGANTIYFGEGSWLTVV.

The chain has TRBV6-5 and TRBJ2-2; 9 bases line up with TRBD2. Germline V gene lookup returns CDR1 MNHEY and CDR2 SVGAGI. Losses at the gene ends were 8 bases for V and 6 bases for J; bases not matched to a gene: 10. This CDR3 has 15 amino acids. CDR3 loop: CASLPGGGVPGELFF. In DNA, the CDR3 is TGTGCCAGCCTCCCGGGCGGGGGGGTGCCCGGGGAGCTGTTTTTT.

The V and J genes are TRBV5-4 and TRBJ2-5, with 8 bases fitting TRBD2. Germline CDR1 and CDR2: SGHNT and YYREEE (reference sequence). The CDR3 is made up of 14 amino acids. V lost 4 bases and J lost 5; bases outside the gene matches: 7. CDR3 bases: TGTGCCAGCAGCAAGCGGGGGCCTTGGGAGACCCAGTACTTC. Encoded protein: CASSKRGPWETQYF. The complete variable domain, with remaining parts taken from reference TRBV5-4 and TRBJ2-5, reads ETGVTQSPTHLIKTRGQQVTLRCSSQSGHNTVSWYQQALGQGPQFIFQYYREEENGRGNFPPRFSGLQFPNYSSELNVNALELDDSALYLCASSKRGPWETQYFGPGTRLLVL.

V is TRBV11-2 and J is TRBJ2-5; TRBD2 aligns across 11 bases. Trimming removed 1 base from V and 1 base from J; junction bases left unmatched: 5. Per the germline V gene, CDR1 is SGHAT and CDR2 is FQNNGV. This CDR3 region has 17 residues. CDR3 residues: CASSLGPLAGGQETQYF. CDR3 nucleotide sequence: TGTGCCAGCAGCTTAGGGCCCCTAGCGGGGGGCCAAGAGACCCAGTACTTC.